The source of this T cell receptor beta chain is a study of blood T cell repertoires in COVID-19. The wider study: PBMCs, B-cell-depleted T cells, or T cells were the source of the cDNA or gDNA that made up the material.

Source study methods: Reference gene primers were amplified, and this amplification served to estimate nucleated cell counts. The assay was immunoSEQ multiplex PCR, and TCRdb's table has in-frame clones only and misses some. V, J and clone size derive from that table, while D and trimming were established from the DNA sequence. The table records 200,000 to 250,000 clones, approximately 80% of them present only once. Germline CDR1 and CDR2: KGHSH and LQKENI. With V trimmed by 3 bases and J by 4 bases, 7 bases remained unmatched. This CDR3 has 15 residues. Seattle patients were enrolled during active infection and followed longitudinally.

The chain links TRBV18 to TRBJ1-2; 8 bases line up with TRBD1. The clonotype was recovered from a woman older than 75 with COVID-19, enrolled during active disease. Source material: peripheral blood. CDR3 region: CASSPSGQGFYGYTF. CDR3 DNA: TGTGCCAGCTCACCCTCCGGACAGGGCTTCTATGGCTACACCTTC. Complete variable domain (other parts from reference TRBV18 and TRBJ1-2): NAGVMQNPRHLVRRRGQEARLRCSPMKGHSHVYWYRQLPEEGLKFMVYLQKENIIDESGMPKERFSAEFPKEGPSILRIQQVVRGDSAAYFCASSPSGQGFYGYTFGSGTRLTVV.